The T cell receptor beta chain under discussion was sequenced for a study of beta chain features in type 1 diabetes. For the study at large: Cell yields, gender and age were similar in healthy donors and patients.

The CDR3 totals 13 residues. V shed 8 bases, J shed 9 bases, and the junction held 7 bases outside the gene matches. CDR1 is MNHNY, CDR2 SVGAGI, per germline (reference sequence). Turning to this clone: Its specificity is not known.

Every isolated RNA sample was fully reverse transcribed, so sequencing captured expressed TCRB transcripts. The protocol was immunoSEQ multiplex PCR, while the TCRdb copy is restricted to in-frame clones and leaves out a portion. The repertoire holds about 130,000 clones, with about 8.7% as singletons. The single heparinised draw taken from each donor contained roughly 110 mL of blood on average. Overall study results and limits: There were fewer insertions and more deletions at the VDJ junctions of type 1 diabetes patients. Shorter templates might be favored by PCR, equally in patients and controls.

The TCR comes from a man younger than 30 in good health. The chain couples TRBV6-6 to TRBJ2-1; 10 bases are a match to TRBD2. Sequenced: central memory CD4+ T cells from blood. The CDR3 DNA reads TGTGCCAGCTTAACTAGCGGGGTCGGTGAGCAGTTCTTC. Translation gives CASLTSGVGEQFF.